This T cell receptor (beta chain) emerged from a study of shared clonotypes between healthy human individuals. In the study overall: The donor pool was made up of a couple of women and three men aged 18 to 49. Regarding the study as a whole: The naive CD4 repertoires of a handful of donors were compared, and around 4.9% of clonotypes were shared.

This was a deep-level run. Repertoires were generated with immunoSEQ multiplex PCR, while TCRdb's copy carries only in-frame clones and drops some. The repertoire holds 230,000 or so clones, with over 50% as singletons. CDR1 is SGHVS, CDR2 FQNEAQ, per germline. The germline V and J ends were trimmed by 2 bases and 2 bases, with 14 bases remaining between them. CDR3 size: 16 residues. Only a few counts were recorded for this clone. Its antigen remains unidentified. The rearrangement uses TRBV7-8 and TRBJ2-3; tentatively, D is TRBD2 (7 bases). The clonotype originates from a young man in good health. Sequenced: memory CD4+ T cells sorted from blood. Subset indicated: CD45RA-negative fraction. CDR3 in DNA: TGTGCCAGCAGCTTACGGGGGGCCTCAATCACAGATACGCAGTATTTT. It is translated as CASSLRGASITDTQYF.